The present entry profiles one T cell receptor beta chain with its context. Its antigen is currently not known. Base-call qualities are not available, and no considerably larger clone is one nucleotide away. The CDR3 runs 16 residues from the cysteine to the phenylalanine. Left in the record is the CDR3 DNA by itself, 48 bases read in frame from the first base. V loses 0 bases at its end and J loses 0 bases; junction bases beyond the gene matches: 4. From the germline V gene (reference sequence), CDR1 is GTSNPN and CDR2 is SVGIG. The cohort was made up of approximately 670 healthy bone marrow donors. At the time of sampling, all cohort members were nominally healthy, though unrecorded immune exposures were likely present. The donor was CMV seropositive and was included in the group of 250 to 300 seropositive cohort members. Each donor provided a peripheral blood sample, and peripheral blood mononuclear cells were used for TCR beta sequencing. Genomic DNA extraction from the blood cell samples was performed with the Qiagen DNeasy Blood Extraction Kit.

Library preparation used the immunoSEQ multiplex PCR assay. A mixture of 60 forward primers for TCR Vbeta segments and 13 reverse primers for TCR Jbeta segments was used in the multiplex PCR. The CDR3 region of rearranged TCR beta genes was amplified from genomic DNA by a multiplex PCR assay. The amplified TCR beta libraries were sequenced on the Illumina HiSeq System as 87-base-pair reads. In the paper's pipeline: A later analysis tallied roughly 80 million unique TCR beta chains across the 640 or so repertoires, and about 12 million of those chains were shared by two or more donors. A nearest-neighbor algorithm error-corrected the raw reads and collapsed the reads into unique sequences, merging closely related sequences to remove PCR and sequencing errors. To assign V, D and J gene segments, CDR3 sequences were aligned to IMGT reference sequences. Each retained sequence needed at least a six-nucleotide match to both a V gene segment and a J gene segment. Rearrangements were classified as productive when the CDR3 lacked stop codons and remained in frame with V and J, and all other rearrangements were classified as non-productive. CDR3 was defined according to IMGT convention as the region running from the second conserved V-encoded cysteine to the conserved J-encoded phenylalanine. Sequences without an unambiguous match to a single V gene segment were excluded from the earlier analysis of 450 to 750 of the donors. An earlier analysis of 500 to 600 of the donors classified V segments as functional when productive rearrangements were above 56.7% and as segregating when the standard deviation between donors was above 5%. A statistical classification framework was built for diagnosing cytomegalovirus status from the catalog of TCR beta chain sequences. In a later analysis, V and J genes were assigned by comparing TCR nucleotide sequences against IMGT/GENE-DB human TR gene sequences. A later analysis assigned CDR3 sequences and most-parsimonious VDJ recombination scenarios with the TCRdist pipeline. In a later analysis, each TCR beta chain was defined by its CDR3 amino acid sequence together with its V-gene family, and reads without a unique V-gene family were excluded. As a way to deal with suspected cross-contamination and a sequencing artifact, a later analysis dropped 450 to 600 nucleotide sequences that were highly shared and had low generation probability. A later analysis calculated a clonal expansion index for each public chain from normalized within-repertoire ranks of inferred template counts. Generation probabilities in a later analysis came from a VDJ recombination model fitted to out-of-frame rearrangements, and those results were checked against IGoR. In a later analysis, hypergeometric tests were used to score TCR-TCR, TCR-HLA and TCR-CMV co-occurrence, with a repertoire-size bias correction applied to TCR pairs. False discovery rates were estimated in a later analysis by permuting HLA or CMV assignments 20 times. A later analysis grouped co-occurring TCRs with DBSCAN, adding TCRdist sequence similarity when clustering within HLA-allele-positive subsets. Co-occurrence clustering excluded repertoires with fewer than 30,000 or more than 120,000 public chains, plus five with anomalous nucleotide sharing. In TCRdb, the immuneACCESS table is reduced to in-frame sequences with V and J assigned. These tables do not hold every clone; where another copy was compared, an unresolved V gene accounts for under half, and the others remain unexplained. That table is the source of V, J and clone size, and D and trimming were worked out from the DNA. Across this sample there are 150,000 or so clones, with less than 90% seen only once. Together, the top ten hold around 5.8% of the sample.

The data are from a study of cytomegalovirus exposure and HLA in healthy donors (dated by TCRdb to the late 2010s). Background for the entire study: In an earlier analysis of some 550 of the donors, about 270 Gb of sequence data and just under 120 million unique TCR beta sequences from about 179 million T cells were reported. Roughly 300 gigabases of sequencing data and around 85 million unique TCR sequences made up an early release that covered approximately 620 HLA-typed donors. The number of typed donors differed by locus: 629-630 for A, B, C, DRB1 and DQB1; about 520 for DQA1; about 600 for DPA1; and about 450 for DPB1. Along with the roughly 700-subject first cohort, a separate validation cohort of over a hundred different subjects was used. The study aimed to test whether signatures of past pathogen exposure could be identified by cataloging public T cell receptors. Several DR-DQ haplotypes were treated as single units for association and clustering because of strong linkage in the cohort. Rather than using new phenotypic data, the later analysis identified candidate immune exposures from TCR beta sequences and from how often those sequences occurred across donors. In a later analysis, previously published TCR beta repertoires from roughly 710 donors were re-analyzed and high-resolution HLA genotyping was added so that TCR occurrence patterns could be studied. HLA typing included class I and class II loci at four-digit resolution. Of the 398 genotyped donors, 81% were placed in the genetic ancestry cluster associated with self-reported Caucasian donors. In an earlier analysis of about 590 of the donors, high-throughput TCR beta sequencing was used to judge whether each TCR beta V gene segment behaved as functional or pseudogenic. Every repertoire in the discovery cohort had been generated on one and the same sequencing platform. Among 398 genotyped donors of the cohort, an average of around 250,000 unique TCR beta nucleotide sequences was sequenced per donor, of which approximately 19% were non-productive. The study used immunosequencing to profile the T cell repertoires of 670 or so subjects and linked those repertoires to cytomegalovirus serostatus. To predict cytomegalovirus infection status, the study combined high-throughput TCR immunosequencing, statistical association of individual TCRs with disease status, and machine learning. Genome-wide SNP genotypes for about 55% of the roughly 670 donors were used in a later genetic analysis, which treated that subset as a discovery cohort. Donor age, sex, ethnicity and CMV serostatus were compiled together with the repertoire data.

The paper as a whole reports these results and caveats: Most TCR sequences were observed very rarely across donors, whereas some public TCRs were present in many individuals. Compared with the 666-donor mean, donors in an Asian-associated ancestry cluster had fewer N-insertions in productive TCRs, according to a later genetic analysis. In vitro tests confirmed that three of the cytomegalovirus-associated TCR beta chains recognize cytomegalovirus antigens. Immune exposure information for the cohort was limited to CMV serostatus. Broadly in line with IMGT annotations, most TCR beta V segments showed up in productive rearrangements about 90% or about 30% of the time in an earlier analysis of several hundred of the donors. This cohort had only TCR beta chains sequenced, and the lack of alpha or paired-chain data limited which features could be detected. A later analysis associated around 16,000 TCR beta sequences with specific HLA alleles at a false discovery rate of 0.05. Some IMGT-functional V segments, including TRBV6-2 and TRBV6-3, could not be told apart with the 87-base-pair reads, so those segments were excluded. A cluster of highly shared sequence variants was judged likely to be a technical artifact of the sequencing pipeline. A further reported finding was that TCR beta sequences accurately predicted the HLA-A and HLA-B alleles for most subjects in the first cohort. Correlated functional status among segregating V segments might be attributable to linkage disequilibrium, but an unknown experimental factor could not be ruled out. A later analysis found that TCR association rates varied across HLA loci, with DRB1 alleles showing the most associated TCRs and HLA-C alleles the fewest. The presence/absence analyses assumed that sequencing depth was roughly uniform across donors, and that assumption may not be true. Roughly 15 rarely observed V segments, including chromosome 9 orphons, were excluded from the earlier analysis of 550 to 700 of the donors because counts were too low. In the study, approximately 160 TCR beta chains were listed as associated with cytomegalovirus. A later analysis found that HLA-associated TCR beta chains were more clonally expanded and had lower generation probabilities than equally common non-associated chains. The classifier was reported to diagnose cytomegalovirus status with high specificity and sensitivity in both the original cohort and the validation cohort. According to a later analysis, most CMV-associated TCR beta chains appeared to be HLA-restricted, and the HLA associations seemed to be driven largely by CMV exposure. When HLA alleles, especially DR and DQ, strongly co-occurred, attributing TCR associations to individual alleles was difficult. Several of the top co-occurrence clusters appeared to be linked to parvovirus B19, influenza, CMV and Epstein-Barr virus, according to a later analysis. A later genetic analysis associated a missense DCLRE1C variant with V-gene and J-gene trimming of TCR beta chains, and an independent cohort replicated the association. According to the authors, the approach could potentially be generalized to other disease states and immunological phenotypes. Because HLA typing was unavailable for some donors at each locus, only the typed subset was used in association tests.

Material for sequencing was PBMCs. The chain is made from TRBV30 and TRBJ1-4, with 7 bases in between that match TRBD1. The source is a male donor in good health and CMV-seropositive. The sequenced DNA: TGTGCCTGGAGTGTAGGGGGCGCATCAACTAATGAAAAACTGTTTTTT. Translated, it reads CAWSVGGASTNEKLFF.